A single sample gave rise to the 30 T cell receptor beta chains below, sequenced in a study of cytomegalovirus exposure and HLA in healthy donors (TCRdb year 2017). The library was produced with the immunoSEQ multiplex PCR assay. The multiplex PCR relied on a mix of 60 forward primers for TCR Vbeta segments and 13 reverse primers for TCR Jbeta segments. In TCRdb, the immuneACCESS table is reduced to in-frame sequences with V and J assigned. These tables do not hold every clone; where another copy was compared, an unresolved V gene accounts for under half, and the others remain unexplained. This sample holds about 95,000 clones; nearly 80% were observed only once. Roughly 4% of the sample is taken by the ten largest. Sequencing was carried out using PBMCs. All receptors derive from a woman in her 40s in good health and CMV-seropositive.

The chain recombines TRBV27 with TRBJ1-2, with D possibly being TRBD1 (6 bases). The CDR3 runs to 14 residues. Germline V gene sequence: CDR1 MNHEY, CDR2 SMNVEV (reference sequence). Trimming left V 6 bases short and J 4 bases short, with 15 bases between. The CDR3 DNA reads TGTGCCAGCAGGCCTACAGGGATCCCCTATGGCTACACCTTC. It translates to CASRPTGIPYGYTF.

The table lists this clone with a few counts. The chain has TRBV27 and TRBJ2-2; 10 bases align to TRBD2. The CDR3 runs to 17 residues. Germline CDR1 and CDR2: MNHEY and SMNVEV (reference sequence). The V segment lost 2 bases and the J segment 3 bases; nucleotides outside the gene matches: 6. For the CDR3, the DNA is TGTGCCAGCAGTTTAACCCCAGCGGGAGGGTACACCGGGGAGCTGTTTTTT. It specifies CASSLTPAGGYTGELFF.

The CDR3 loop is CASSFDRSYEQYF. The CDR3 DNA follows: TGTGCCAGCAGCTTTGACAGATCCTACGAGCAGTACTTC. The chain links TRBV7-3 to TRBJ2-7; D possibly corresponds to TRBD1 (5 bases). Germline V CDR1 and CDR2: SGHTA, FQGTGA. CDR3 length equals 13 residues. Trimming left V 3 bases short and J 1 base short, with 7 bases between.

For this clone: One end of the junction varies from germline; a read error may be responsible. J is TRBJ2-2 and V is TRBV7-7; a weak D match, TRBD2 (6 bases). Germline V gives CDR1 SSHAT, CDR2 FNYEAQ (reference sequence). The CDR3 is 14 amino acids. The CDR3 DNA reads as TGTGCTAGCAGCCCCTCTAGCGAGATCGGGGAGCTGTTTTTT. Its translation: CASSPSSEIGELFF.

Written as DNA, the CDR3 is TGTGCCAGCAGCTGGGCCTACCAAGAGACCCAGTACTTC. Translation gives CASSWAYQETQYF. The chain is built from TRBV5-4 and TRBJ2-5; no firm D call. CDR1 is SGHNT, CDR2 YYREEE, per germline (reference sequence). This CDR3 is 13 amino acids long. Trimming left V 3 bases short and J 0 bases short, with 6 bases between.

This clone was seen once. V is TRBV29-1 and J is TRBJ2-3, with 10 positions matching TRBD2. This CDR3 has 15 residues. V lost 5 bases and J lost 5; bases outside the gene matches: 10. Per germline, CDR1 SQVTM and CDR2 ANQGSEA. This chain's CDR3 is CSVCRLAGGLDTQYF. In DNA, the CDR3 is TGCAGCGTTTGTAGACTAGCGGGTGGTTTAGATACGCAGTATTTT.

The chain joins TRBV6-1 to TRBJ2-5; 9 nucleotides align to TRBD2. The CDR3 loop spans 15 amino acids. With V trimmed by 4 bases and J by 5 bases, 8 bases remained unmatched. Per the germline V gene, CDR1 is MNHNS and CDR2 is SASEGT. The CDR3 spells CASSGGTSNGETQYF. DNA for the CDR3: TGTGCCAGCAGTGGGGGGACTAGCAATGGGGAGACCCAGTACTTC.

The V call is TRBV29-1, the J call TRBJ2-1; D is unclear. Germline V gene sequence: CDR1 SQVTM, CDR2 ANQGSEA. The CDR3 extends over 15 amino acids. The V end was cut by 4 bases, the J end by 8 bases, with 21 bases between. The CDR3 nucleotides are TGCAGCGTTGGCCTTCGGTGGGCGCGTTTGGATGAGCAGTTCTTC. As protein: CSVGLRWARLDEQFF.

This clone turned up a few times. The gene calls are TRBV10-3 and TRBJ1-1; TRBD1 matches at 8 bases. Germline V lookup: CDR1 ENHRY, CDR2 SYGVKD. CDR3 length equals 12 residues. V lost 10 bases and J lost 1; bases outside the gene matches: 2. CDR3: CANGQGNTEAFF. CDR3 in DNA: TGTGCCAACGGACAGGGGAACACTGAAGCTTTCTTT.

In the case of this clone: Germline is not matched at one junction end, which may reflect a read error. The CDR3 loop is CSSSRSTTAYEQYF. As DNA, the CDR3 is TGTTCCAGCAGTCGTAGCACGACAGCCTACGAGCAGTACTTC. V is TRBV7-9 and J is TRBJ2-7; maybe TRBD1 (5 bases). The CDR3 is 14 amino acids. CDR1 is SEHNR and CDR2 is FQNEAQ in the germline V gene (reference sequence).

The chain links TRBV7-2 to TRBJ2-5; 9 positions match TRBD1. The junction had 9 bases not matched to a gene; V was cut back by 8 bases and J by 5 bases. The CDR3 runs 14 residues. Germline V gene lookup returns CDR1 SGHTA and CDR2 FQGNSA. CDR3 sequence: CASSKQGARETQYF. CDR3 in DNA: TGTGCCAGCTCTAAACAGGGGGCACGGGAGACCCAGTACTTC.

This chain joins TRBV7-6 and TRBJ2-1; TRBD1 matches at 10 bases. CDR1 is SGHVS and CDR2 is FNYEAQ in the germline V gene. The CDR3 is made up of 14 amino acids. V was pared by 5 bases and J by 9 bases, with 7 bases of the junction left unmatched. The CDR3 is CASSPGQGRSEQFF. For the CDR3, the DNA is TGTGCCAGCAGCCCGGGACAGGGGCGAAGTGAGCAGTTCTTC. The variable domain in full, completed from reference TRBV7-6 and TRBJ2-1, reads GAGVSQSPRYKVTKRGQDVALRCDPISGHVSLYWYRQALGQGPEFLTYFNYEAQQDKSGLPNDRFSAERPEGSISTLTIQRTEQRDSAMYRCASSPGQGRSEQFFGPGTRLTVL.

In its sample, this clone was seen once. The rearrangement links TRBV28 to TRBJ2-3; TRBD2 aligns across 9 bases. CDR1 MDHEN and CDR2 SYDVKM come from the germline V gene. After removal of 9 bases from V and 6 bases from J, the junction contained 10 bases not matched to a gene. CDR3 length: 14 residues. Written as DNA, the CDR3 is TGTGCCAGAACAATAGCGGGAGTAAGGGATACGCAGTATTTT. Translating it yields CARTIAGVRDTQYF.

This clone has more than one count but fewer than ten. The V gene is TRBV5-1, the J gene TRBJ2-1; 11 bases are a match to TRBD2. The V gene's germline CDR1 is SGHRS and CDR2 YFSETQ. The CDR3 runs 16 residues. Germline trimming cut 4 bases from V and 2 bases from J; bases unmatched to any gene: 5. The CDR3 region is CASSPGLAVTYNEQFF. The CDR3 DNA is TGCGCCAGCAGCCCGGGACTAGCGGTAACCTACAATGAGCAGTTCTTC.

In this sample, this clone turned up a few times. The gene calls are TRBV7-9 and TRBJ1-5; TRBD1 aligns across 11 bases. Trimming at V came to 3 bases and at J to 7 bases, leaving 14 bases not matched to a gene. Germline V gives CDR1 SEHNR, CDR2 FQNEAQ (reference sequence). This CDR3 spans 18 amino acids. Here the CDR3 DNA reads TGTGCCAGCAGCTTTGGGACAGGGGGTCCTCTAGTAGGGCAGCCCCAGCATTTT. Its translation: CASSFGTGGPLVGQPQHF.

This clone was observed a few times. Written as DNA, the CDR3 is TGTGCCAGCAGTCCCCTCGGCGCGGGAGGGACAAACGAGCAGTACTTC. Amino acid sequence: CASSPLGAGGTNEQYF. V gene TRBV27 combines with J gene TRBJ2-7; 9 positions match TRBD2. The CDR3 has 16 residues. The V gene's germline CDR1 is MNHEY and CDR2 SMNVEV (reference sequence). V was pared by 5 bases and J by 5 bases, with 13 bases of the junction left unmatched.

In this sample, this clone turned up a few times. The chain joins TRBV2 to TRBJ2-1; TRBD2 agrees at 7 bases. The germline CDR1 and CDR2 sequences are SNHLY and FYNNEI. Germline trimming cut 6 bases from V and 4 bases from J; bases unmatched to any gene: 6. The CDR3 is 14 amino acids. This CDR3 reads CASRGGAGYNEQFF. CDR3 bases: TGTGCCAGCAGAGGTGGAGCGGGATACAATGAGCAGTTCTTC.

This clone was recorded once. The chain is built from TRBV7-3 and TRBJ2-1, with 9 bases aligning to TRBD1. CDR1 SGHTA and CDR2 FQGTGA come from the germline V gene. CDR3 length equals 14 residues. The junction had 3 bases not matched to a gene; V was cut back by 5 bases and J by 4 bases. The CDR3 DNA is TGTGCCAGCAGCCCACAGGGGGCATACAATGAGCAGTTCTTC. Protein product: CASSPQGAYNEQFF.

The J gene is TRBJ1-1, the V gene TRBV30; 7 bases align to TRBD1. CDR3 length equals 13 residues. CDR1 is GTSNPN, CDR2 SVGIG, per germline (reference sequence). The V and J ends lost 5 bases and 2 bases, in that order; junction bases with no gene match: 5. The chain's CDR3 is CAWGGQANTEAFF. In nucleotides, the CDR3 is TGTGCCTGGGGTGGACAGGCAAACACTGAAGCTTTCTTT.

The chain uses TRBV5-6 and TRBJ2-1; the match to TRBD2 covers 7 bases. The CDR3 totals 14 residues. The trim removed 0 bases at V and 8 bases at J, leaving 5 bases unmatched. Germline V CDR1 and CDR2: SGHDT, YYEEEE. Here the CDR3 DNA reads TGTGCCAGCAGCTTGGGTAGAAGCGGGGATGAGCAGTTCTTC. This codes for CASSLGRSGDEQFF.

The chain is built from TRBV10-3 and TRBJ2-7; weak D call: TRBD1 (6 bases). V was shortened by 4 bases and J by 2 bases, with 9 bases between the two germline ends. The CDR3 is 13 residues long. CDR1 is ENHRY, CDR2 SYGVKD, per germline. CDR3 region: CAISGQATYEQYF. DNA for the CDR3: TGTGCCATCAGTGGACAGGCGACCTACGAGCAGTACTTC.

There are a few counts of this clone. The chain combines TRBV6-5 with TRBJ2-4, with 11 bases matching TRBD1. V was pared by 5 bases and J by 8 bases, with 5 bases of the junction left unmatched. The CDR3 covers 14 residues. Germline lookup yields CDR1 MNHEY and CDR2 SVGAGI. In nucleotides, the CDR3 is TGTGCCAGCAGTGAAGGGACAGGGGGGGACATTCAGTACTTC. Its protein product is CASSEGTGGDIQYF.

This clone has just one count. This chain links TRBV29-1 with TRBJ1-3; tentatively, D is TRBD1 (5 bases). The germline V gene encodes CDR1 SQVTM and CDR2 ANQGSEA. The V gene lost 4 bases and the J gene lost 7 bases, with 17 bases spanning the gap. The CDR3 runs to 14 residues. CDR3 protein: CSVVFGGKGNTIYF. The CDR3 nucleotides are TGCAGCGTTGTTTTCGGGGGAAAGGGTAACACCATATATTTT.

The genes are TRBV2 and TRBJ2-3; TRBD2 agrees at 9 bases. The junction had 21 bases not matched to a gene; V was cut back by 8 bases and J by 3 bases. CDR3 length equals 19 residues. The germline V gene encodes CDR1 SNHLY and CDR2 FYNNEI. DNA for the CDR3: TGTGCCAGCCGCGGACCTACTAGCGGGCCCAGCGGGGATACAGATACGCAGTATTTT. Protein sequence: CASRGPTSGPSGDTDTQYF.

The chain uses TRBV10-1 and TRBJ2-3; D is unclear. CDR3 length: 13 residues. Trimming removed 4 bases from V and 6 bases from J, with 11 bases in between. Germline CDR1 reads WNHNN; CDR2 reads SYGVQD (reference sequence). In DNA form, the CDR3 reads TGCGCCAGCAGTGGTAGAGTCGCGGATACGCAGTATTTT. Translated, it gives CASSGRVADTQYF.

The sample holds a few counts of this clone. The chain links TRBV5-8 to TRBJ2-6; TRBD1 is a possible D gene (5 bases). Per germline, CDR1 SGHTS and CDR2 YDEGEE. This CDR3 region has 19 residues. Trimming pared 4 bases from V and 0 bases from J, leaving 20 bases between. For the CDR3, the DNA is TGTGCCAGCAGCCCACTTATCCTCGACAGAGACTCTGGGGCCAACGTCCTGACTTTC. Encoded protein: CASSPLILDRDSGANVLTF.

The V and J genes are TRBV6-6 and TRBJ2-2, with 8 bases lining up with TRBD2. Germline CDR1 reads MNHNY; CDR2 reads SVGAGI (reference sequence). Losses at the gene ends were 3 bases for V and 3 bases for J; bases not matched to a gene: 6. This CDR3 spans 16 amino acids. The CDR3 spells CASSYSSGAHTGELFF. The CDR3 DNA follows: TGTGCCAGCAGTTATAGTAGCGGGGCCCACACCGGGGAGCTGTTTTTT.

In regard to this clone: Additional DNA sequences in this sample encode the identical CDR3. This rearrangement joins TRBV19 to TRBJ2-7; TRBD2 aligns across 10 bases. Trimming cost V 2 bases and J 2 bases; bases outside gene matches: 0. The length of the CDR3 is 14 residues. Germline assignment: CDR1 LNHDA and CDR2 SQIVND (reference sequence). The CDR3 is CASSILAGAYEQYF. In DNA, the CDR3 is TGTGCCAGTAGTATACTAGCGGGAGCCTACGAGCAGTACTTC.

V gene TRBV2 combines with J gene TRBJ2-2; 8 bases are shared with TRBD1. The germline CDR1 and CDR2 sequences are SNHLY and FYNNEI. V dropped 4 bases and J dropped 0; count of bases not matched to a gene: 4. The CDR3 length is 16 residues. CDR3 sequence (DNA): TGTGCCAGCAGTGGAAACAGGGGGGCGAACACCGGGGAGCTGTTTTTT. Its translation is CASSGNRGANTGELFF.

This clone was detected only a few times. The rearrangement links TRBV4-1 to TRBJ2-3; TRBD2 matches 8 bases. Germline V CDR1 and CDR2: MGHRA, YSYEKL. The CDR3 has 15 residues. V shed 4 bases and J 3 bases; nucleotides not matched to a gene: 6. The CDR3 nucleotides are TGCGCCAGCAGCCGAGGGGCTAGCGGGACAGATACGCAGTATTTT. It specifies CASSRGASGTDTQYF.